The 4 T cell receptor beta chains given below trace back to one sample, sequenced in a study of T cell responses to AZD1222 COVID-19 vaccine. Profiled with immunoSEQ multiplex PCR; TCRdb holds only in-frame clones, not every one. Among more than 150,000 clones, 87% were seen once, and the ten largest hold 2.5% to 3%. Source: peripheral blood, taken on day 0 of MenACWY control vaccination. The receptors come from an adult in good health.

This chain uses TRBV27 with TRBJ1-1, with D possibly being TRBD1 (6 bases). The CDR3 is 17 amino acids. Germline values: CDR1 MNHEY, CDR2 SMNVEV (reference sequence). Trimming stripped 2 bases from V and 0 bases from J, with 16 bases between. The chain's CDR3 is CASSLRRVQGMNTEAFF. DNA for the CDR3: TGTGCCAGCAGTTTACGAAGGGTCCAGGGGATGAACACTGAAGCTTTCTTT.

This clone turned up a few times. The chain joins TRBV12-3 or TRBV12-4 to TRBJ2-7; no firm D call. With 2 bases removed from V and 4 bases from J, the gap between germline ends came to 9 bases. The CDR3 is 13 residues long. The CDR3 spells CASSLNPLYEQYF. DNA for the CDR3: TGTGCCAGCAGTTTAAATCCATTATACGAGCAGTACTTC.

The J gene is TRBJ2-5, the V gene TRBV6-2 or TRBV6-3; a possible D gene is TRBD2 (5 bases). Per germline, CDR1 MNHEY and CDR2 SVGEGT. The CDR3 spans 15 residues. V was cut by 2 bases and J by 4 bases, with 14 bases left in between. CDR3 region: CASSYRLTSGETQYF. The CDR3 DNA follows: TGTGCCAGCAGTTACCGATTAACTAGTGGAGAGACCCAGTACTTC.

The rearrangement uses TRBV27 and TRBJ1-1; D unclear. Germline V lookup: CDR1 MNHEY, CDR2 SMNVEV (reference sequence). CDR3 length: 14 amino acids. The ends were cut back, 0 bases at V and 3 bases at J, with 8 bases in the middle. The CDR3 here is CASSLSGRDTEAFF. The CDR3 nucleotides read TGTGCCAGCAGTTTATCGGGGAGGGACACTGAAGCTTTCTTT.